This section outlines one TCR beta chain sequence together with its context. The antigen is not known. The sample belongs to a study of early T cells in non-severe SARS-CoV-2 infection. Overall study findings and caveats: Clonotype matching in VDJdb favored anti-spike CD8 responses and did not capture private and CD4 specificities.

The V gene lost 6 bases and the J gene lost 2 bases, with 14 bases spanning the gap. The CDR3 is made up of 14 amino acids. From germline, CDR1 is MNHEY and CDR2 SVGAGI. As part of library construction, unique molecular identifiers were attached to individual cDNA molecules. TCRdb re-derived calls from the 5' RACE reads in MiXCR, one entry per CDR3 protein. The sample shows tens of thousands of distinct CDR3 sequences, around 12% of them seen only once. The genes are TRBV6-5 and TRBJ2-7; TRBD2 might be the D (6 bases). Sequencing was carried out using whole blood. This receptor was obtained from an adult who was a healthcare worker with PCR-confirmed SARS-CoV-2 infection or an uninfected control (not recorded which). CDR3 region: CASRTGEYAYEQYF. The CDR3 region has the DNA TGTGCCAGCAGGACGGGAGAGTACGCCTACGAGCAGTACTTC.